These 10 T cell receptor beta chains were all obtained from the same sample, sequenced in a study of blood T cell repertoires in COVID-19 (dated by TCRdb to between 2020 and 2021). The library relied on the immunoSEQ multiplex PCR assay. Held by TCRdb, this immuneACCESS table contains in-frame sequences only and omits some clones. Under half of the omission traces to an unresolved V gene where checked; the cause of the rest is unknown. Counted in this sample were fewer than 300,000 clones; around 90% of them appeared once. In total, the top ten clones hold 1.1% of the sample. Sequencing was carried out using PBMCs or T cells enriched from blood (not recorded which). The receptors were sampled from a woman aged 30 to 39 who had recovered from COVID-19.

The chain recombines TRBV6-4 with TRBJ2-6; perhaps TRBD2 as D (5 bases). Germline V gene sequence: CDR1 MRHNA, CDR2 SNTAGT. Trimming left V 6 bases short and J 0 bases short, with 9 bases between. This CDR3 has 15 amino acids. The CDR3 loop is CASSPGISGANVLTF. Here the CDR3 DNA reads TGTGCCAGCAGCCCCGGGATCTCTGGGGCCAACGTCCTGACTTTC.

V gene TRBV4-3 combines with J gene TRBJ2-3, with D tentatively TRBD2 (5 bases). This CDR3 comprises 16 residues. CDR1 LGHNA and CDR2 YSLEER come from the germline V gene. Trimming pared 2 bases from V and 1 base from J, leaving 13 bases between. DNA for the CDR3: TGCGCCAGCAGCCAATTTAGTCGGGGTGGCACAGATACGCAGTATTTT. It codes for CASSQFSRGGTDTQYF.

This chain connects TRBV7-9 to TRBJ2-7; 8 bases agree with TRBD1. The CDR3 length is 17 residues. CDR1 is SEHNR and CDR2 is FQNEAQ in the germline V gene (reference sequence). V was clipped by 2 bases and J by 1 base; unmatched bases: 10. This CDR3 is CASSLWGEGDRSYEQYF. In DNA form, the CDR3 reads TGTGCCAGCAGCTTATGGGGAGAGGGGGACAGGTCCTACGAGCAGTACTTC.

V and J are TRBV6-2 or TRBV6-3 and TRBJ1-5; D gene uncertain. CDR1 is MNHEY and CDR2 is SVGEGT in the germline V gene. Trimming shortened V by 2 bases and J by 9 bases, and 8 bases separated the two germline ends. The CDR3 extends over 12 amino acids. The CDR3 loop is CASSYPSSPQHF. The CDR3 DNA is TGTGCCAGCAGTTACCCGAGCTCGCCCCAGCATTTT.

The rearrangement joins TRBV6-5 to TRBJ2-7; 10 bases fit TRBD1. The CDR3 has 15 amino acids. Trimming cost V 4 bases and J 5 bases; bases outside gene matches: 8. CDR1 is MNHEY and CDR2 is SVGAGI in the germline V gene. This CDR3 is CASSFKGQGFHEQYF. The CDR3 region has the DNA TGTGCCAGCAGTTTCAAGGGACAGGGGTTCCACGAGCAGTACTTC.

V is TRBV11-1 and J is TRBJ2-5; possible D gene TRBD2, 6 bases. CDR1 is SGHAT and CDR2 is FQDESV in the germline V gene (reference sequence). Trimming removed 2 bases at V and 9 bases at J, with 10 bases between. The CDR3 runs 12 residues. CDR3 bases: TGTGCCAGCAGCTTACCAGGAGGGTCCCAGTACTTC. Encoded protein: CASSLPGGSQYF. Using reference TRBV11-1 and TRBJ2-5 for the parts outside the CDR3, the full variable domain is EAEVAQSPRYKITEKSQAVAFWCDPISGHATLYWYRQILGQGPELLVQFQDESVVDDSQLPKDRFSAERLKGVDSTLKIQPAELGDSAMYLCASSLPGGSQYFGPGTRLLVL.

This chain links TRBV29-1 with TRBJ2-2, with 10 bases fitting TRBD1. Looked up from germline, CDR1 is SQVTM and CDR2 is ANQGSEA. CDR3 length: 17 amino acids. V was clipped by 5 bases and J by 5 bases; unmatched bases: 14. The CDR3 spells CSVSGETGGVETGELFF. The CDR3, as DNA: TGCAGCGTTTCGGGAGAGACAGGGGGCGTGGAGACCGGGGAGCTGTTTTTT.

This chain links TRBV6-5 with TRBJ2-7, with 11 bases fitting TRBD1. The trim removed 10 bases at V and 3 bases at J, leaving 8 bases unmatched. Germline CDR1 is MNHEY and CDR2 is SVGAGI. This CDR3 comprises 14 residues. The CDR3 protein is CATPSGTGGYEQYF. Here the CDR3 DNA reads TGTGCCACTCCCTCCGGGACAGGGGGCTACGAGCAGTACTTC.

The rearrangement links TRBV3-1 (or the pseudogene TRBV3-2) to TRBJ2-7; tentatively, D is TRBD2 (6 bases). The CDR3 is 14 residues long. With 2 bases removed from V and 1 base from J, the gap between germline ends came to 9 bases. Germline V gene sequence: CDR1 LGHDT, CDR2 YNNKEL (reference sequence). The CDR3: CASSQYAGSYEQYF. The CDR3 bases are TGTGCCAGCAGCCAATATGCGGGGTCCTACGAGCAGTACTTC.

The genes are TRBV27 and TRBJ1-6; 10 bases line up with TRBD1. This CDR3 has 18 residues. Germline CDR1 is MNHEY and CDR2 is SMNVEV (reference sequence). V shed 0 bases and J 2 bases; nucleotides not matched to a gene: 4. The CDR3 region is CASSLSGTGDTYNSPLHF. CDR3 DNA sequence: TGTGCCAGCAGTTTATCCGGGACAGGGGACACCTATAATTCACCCCTCCACTTT.